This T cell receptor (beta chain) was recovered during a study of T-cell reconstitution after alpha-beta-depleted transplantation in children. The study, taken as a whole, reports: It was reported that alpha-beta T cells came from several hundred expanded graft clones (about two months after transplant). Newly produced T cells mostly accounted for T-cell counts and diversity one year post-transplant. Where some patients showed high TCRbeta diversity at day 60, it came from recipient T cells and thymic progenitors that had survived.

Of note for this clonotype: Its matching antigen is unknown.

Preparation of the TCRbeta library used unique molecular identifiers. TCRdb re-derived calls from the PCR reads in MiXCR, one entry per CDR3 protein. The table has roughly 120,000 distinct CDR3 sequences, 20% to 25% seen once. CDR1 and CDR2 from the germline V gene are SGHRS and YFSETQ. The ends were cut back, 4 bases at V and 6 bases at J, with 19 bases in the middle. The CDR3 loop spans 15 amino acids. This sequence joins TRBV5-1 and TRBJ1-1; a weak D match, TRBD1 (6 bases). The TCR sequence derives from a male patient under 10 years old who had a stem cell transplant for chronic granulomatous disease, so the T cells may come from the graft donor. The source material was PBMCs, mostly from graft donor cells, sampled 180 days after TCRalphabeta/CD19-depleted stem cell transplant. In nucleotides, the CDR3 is TGCGCCAGCAGCCCTATGCCAGGGGCGTTTGCTGAAGCTTTCTTT. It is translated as CASSPMPGAFAEAFF.